This is a list of T cell receptor beta chains from one sample in a study of cytomegalovirus exposure and HLA in healthy donors. TCRdb's table, derived via immunoSEQ multiplex PCR, lists solely in-frame clones and lacks some. The sample records around 200,000 clones, around 80% being singletons. Sequenced material: PBMCs. These receptors were collected from a man aged 40-55 years in good health and CMV-seropositive. CDR3s include the opening cysteine and the closing phenylalanine or tryptophan.

V gene,CDR3 length,J gene,CDR3 protein
TRBV27,14,TRBJ2-2,CASSLTEPTGELFF
TRBV27,13,TRBJ2-3,CASRFAGQKLQYF
TRBV7-3,14,TRBJ2-3,CASSIQGAADTQYF
TRBV5-6,12,TRBJ2-1,CASSLAVNEQFF
TRBV11-1,14,TRBJ2-7,CASNSGGPSYEQYF
TRBV6-8,14,-,CASSYSNAFYEQYF
TRBV9,16,TRBJ1-5,CASSVGIQENNQPQHF
TRBV10-3,17,TRBJ2-3,CAIMPGPGQGFTDTQYF
TRBV5-1,13,TRBJ2-1,CASSLDTGREQFF
TRBV28,15,TRBJ1-2,CASSLRGIANYGYTF
TRBV7-8,12,TRBJ2-7,CASQRTGYEQYF
TRBV2,15,TRBJ1-2,CASTQTGIIGYGYTF
TRBV2,15,TRBJ2-7,CASSERGLGSYEQYF
TRBV30,15,TRBJ1-5,CAWSVGTGGGQPQHF
TRBV27,14,TRBJ1-1,CASSFGTPNTEAFF
TRBV29-1,13,TRBJ1-2,CSVQGAPSYGYTF
TRBV27,13,TRBJ1-1,CASSLQGGSEAFF
TRBV12-5,15,TRBJ1-1,CASGLARSSGTEAFF
TRBV7-9,15,TRBJ2-2,CASSRIQGFPGELFF